Here is one T cell receptor (beta chain) with its context. Its antigen remains unidentified. Those CD8+ T cells considered naive were CD45RO-CCR7+CD27+CD95-. The data originate from a study of CXCR3-negative and CXCR3-positive naive CD8 T cells. Study observations and caveats: The study inferred TCR strength from TRB CDR3 properties and found comparable surface CD5 between naive subsets. Compared with CXCR3-negative naive cells, CXCR3-positive naive cells showed more hydrophobic TRB CDR3s. Naive subsets were similarly diverse, while memory CD8+ repertoires were much less diverse.

In preparing the TRB cDNA libraries, 5' RACE with UMI labels was used. After re-calling the 5' RACE reads, TCRdb lists one entry per CDR3 protein, DNA absent. The sample includes 85,000 to 90,000 distinct CDR3 sequences. Germline-derived CDR1 and CDR2 are SEHNR and FQNEAQ (reference sequence). The CDR3 spans 16 residues. Specimen: naive CXCR3+ CD8+ T cells from blood. Specified subset: CD45RO-CCR7+CD27+CD95- naive CD8+ T cells expressing CXCR3 (TNR3+). This TCR was recovered from a human donor in good health. Some clones in this sample may be carry-over from other donors' samples. The gene calls are TRBV7-9 and TRBJ2-7. CDR3 amino acids: CASSLLPSSALYEQYF.